Presented here are 13 T cell receptor beta chains from one specimen sequenced in a study of T cell changes during pregnancy in multiple sclerosis. Measured with immunoSEQ multiplex PCR; TCRdb has only the in-frame clones, and not every one. The sample shows 79,000 or so clones, approximately 90% of them seen only once. The sequenced sample was CD4+ T cells from peripheral blood mononuclear cells, obtained before pregnancy. The receptors were sampled from a female donor with multiple sclerosis, enrolled in a pregnancy study.

The chain has TRBV28 and TRBJ2-3; TRBD2 matches at 10 bases. The germline CDR1 and CDR2 sequences are MDHEN and SYDVKM. CDR3 length equals 18 residues. V gave up 3 bases and J gave up 5 bases; unmatched junction bases: 14. Here the CDR3 reads CASSLPSGRANDKDTQYF. CDR3 nucleotide sequence: TGTGCCAGCAGTTTGCCCAGCGGGAGGGCCAACGATAAAGATACGCAGTATTTT.

The V gene is TRBV28, the J gene TRBJ1-3; 10 bases fit TRBD1. V shed 6 bases, J shed 4 bases, and the junction held 12 bases outside the gene matches. CDR3 length: 17 amino acids. CDR1 MDHEN and CDR2 SYDVKM come from the germline V gene. CDR3 sequence: CASSLPPGTGVGNTIYF. The CDR3 DNA reads TGTGCCAGCAGCCTTCCACCCGGGACAGGGGTCGGAAACACCATATATTTT.

For the CDR3, the DNA is TGTGCCAGTAGTATCTTCCTAGCGGGAGCTTCCTACAATGAGCAGTTCTTC. Translating it yields CASSIFLAGASYNEQFF. This chain joins TRBV19 and TRBJ2-1; TRBD2 aligns across 10 bases. V gave up 3 bases and J gave up 1 base; unmatched junction bases: 6. The CDR3 runs 17 residues. CDR1 LNHDA and CDR2 SQIVND come from the germline V gene (reference sequence).

The CDR3 loop reads CASSFSGTYTDTQYF. CDR3 DNA sequence: TGCGCCAGCAGCTTTAGCGGGACCTACACAGATACGCAGTATTTT. The chain recombines TRBV5-1 with TRBJ2-3, with 8 bases lining up with TRBD2. The CDR3 extends over 15 amino acids. Germline CDR1 reads SGHRS; CDR2 reads YFSETQ. V shed 2 bases, J shed 2 bases, and the junction held 4 bases outside the gene matches.

The rearrangement uses TRBV5-1 and TRBJ2-1, with D possibly matching TRBD1 (6 bases). From germline, CDR1 is SGHRS and CDR2 YFSETQ. The CDR3 has 15 amino acids. V lost 0 bases and J 0 bases, leaving 7 bases between the germline ends. Written as DNA, the CDR3 is TGCGCCAGCAGCTTGGACAGGGACTCCTACAATGAGCAGTTCTTC. Encoded protein: CASSLDRDSYNEQFF.

The rearrangement joins TRBV9 to TRBJ1-2, with TRBD1 as a possible D gene (6 bases). Trimming removed 3 bases from V and 4 bases from J, with 22 bases in between. CDR3 length equals 17 residues. Germline CDR1 SGDLS, CDR2 YYNGEE. This CDR3 reads CASSGAGTTLVSYGYTF. The CDR3 region has the DNA TGTGCCAGCAGCGGGGCCGGGACAACCCTTGTTAGCTATGGCTACACCTTC.

V is TRBV18 and J is TRBJ1-5, with 7 bases identical to TRBD1. With 2 bases clipped from V and 0 bases from J, the junction kept 4 bases outside the gene matches. Germline CDR1 and CDR2: KGHSH and LQKENI. The CDR3 has 16 residues. DNA of the CDR3: TGTGCCAGCTCACCAGGGACAGAGATTAGCAATCAGCCCCAGCATTTT. Translation gives CASSPGTEISNQPQHF.

The chain links TRBV15 to TRBJ2-5, with TRBD1 as a possible D gene (5 bases). Between the trimmed V and J ends, which lost 0 bases and 3 bases, there was a span of 11 bases. Germline V gene lookup returns CDR1 LNHNV and CDR2 YYDKDF (reference sequence). This CDR3 is 15 amino acids long. As DNA, the CDR3 is TGTGCCACCAGCAGAGAGGCAGGGTATGAAGAGACCCAGTACTTC. As protein: CATSREAGYEETQYF.

A single count supports this clone. The rearrangement uses TRBV5-4 and TRBJ2-3; TRBD2 matches at 7 bases. The CDR3 length is 15 residues. V lost 4 bases and J lost 0; bases outside the gene matches: 5. The V gene's germline CDR1 is SGHNT and CDR2 YYREEE (reference sequence). The CDR3 DNA reads as TGTGCCAGCAGCCCCCTGGGAGGGAGCACAGATACGCAGTATTTT. This translates into CASSPLGGSTDTQYF. Filled out from reference TRBV5-4 and TRBJ2-3, the complete variable domain reads ETGVTQSPTHLIKTRGQQVTLRCSSQSGHNTVSWYQQALGQGPQFIFQYYREEENGRGNFPPRFSGLQFPNYSSELNVNALELDDSALYLCASSPLGGSTDTQYFGPGTRLTVL.

CDR3 bases: TGTGCCAGCAGTGCTCAAACAGTGGGCAATCAGCCCCAGCATTTT. Its protein is CASSAQTVGNQPQHF. The gene calls are TRBV2 and TRBJ1-5; D is undetermined. V lost 4 bases to trimming and J lost 2 bases, with 12 bases between them. Per the germline V gene, CDR1 is SNHLY and CDR2 is FYNNEI. The CDR3 totals 15 residues.

This chain connects TRBV9 to TRBJ2-1, with 8 nucleotides matching TRBD1. The CDR3 loop spans 16 amino acids. Germline assignment: CDR1 SGDLS and CDR2 YYNGEE. V was pared by 4 bases and J by 8 bases, with 14 bases of the junction left unmatched. DNA of the CDR3: TGTGCCAGCAGCTCCATGTGGGCAGGGGGCTTGGATGAGCAGTTCTTC. It yields the protein CASSSMWAGGLDEQFF.

The V and J genes are TRBV19 and TRBJ2-1; 10 nucleotides match TRBD2. The germline V gene has CDR1 LNHDA and CDR2 SQIVND (reference sequence). This CDR3 region has 15 residues. J gave up 4 bases and V 2 bases, and 2 bases lay outside the gene matches. CDR3 bases: TGTGCCAGTAGTATAAAACTAGCGGGGTACAATGAGCAGTTCTTC. Amino acids: CASSIKLAGYNEQFF.

The chain combines TRBV7-8 with TRBJ1-5; possible D gene TRBD1, 6 bases. This CDR3 has 15 residues. The germline V gene has CDR1 SGHVS and CDR2 FQNEAQ. V was shortened by 4 bases and J by 6 bases, with 16 bases between the two germline ends. The CDR3 DNA reads as TGTGCCAGCAGCTATGAGTCAGGGGAGGGTCAGCCCCAGCATTTT. Amino acid sequence: CASSYESGEGQPQHF.